What follows are 24 T cell receptor beta chains derived from one specimen sequenced in a study of blood T cell repertoires in COVID-19. The data were produced by immunoSEQ multiplex PCR, yet TCRdb's version contains in-frame clones alone and is incomplete. This table has 99,000 or so clones, 80% to 90% appearing once. The sequenced sample was peripheral blood. These receptors all come from a middle-aged man with COVID-19, enrolled during active disease.

The chain joins TRBV19 to TRBJ2-7; 9 nucleotides match TRBD2. Germline CDR1 LNHDA, CDR2 SQIVND (reference sequence). Germline trimming cut 7 bases from V and 5 bases from J; bases unmatched to any gene: 12. The CDR3 loop spans 15 amino acids. The CDR3 coding sequence is TGTGCCAGTACCCCTTCGCGGGGGGGCCTGGACGAGCAGTACTTC. Residues: CASTPSRGGLDEQYF.

This clone was seen a single time. This sequence joins TRBV9 and TRBJ1-2; tentatively, D is TRBD1 (6 bases). Per the germline V gene, CDR1 is SGDLS and CDR2 is YYNGEE. The CDR3 totals 14 residues. Trimming removed 5 bases at V and 8 bases at J, with 19 bases between. CDR3: CASSQAWQGLGYTF. CDR3 coding DNA: TGTGCCAGCAGTCAAGCATGGCAGGGGTTAGGCTACACCTTC.

V is TRBV20-1 and J is TRBJ2-2; 7 bases fit TRBD1. The CDR3 consists of 10 residues. V dropped 3 bases and J dropped 15; count of bases not matched to a gene: 4. Germline V gene data show CDR1 as DFQATT and CDR2 as SNEGSKA (reference sequence). The CDR3 sequence: CSARAGGMFF. In DNA form, the CDR3 reads TGCAGTGCTAGGGCAGGGGGAATGTTTTTT.

The chain joins TRBV30 to TRBJ1-5; D not resolved. The CDR3 is 12 residues long. Germline V gene data show CDR1 as GTSNPN and CDR2 as SVGIG (reference sequence). The V gene lost 2 bases and the J gene lost 6 bases, with 8 bases spanning the gap. Here the CDR3 reads CAWSRGSQPQHF. CDR3 in DNA: TGTGCCTGGAGTCGGGGTAGTCAGCCCCAGCATTTT.

The chain recombines TRBV19 with TRBJ1-5; 8 bases are shared with TRBD1. Germline assignment: CDR1 LNHDA and CDR2 SQIVND (reference sequence). The CDR3 extends over 16 amino acids. V shed 7 bases, J shed 0 bases, and the junction held 8 bases outside the gene matches. The CDR3 protein is CASTTDRAYSNQPQHF. The CDR3 DNA sequence: TGTGCCAGTACCACGGACAGGGCCTATAGCAATCAGCCCCAGCATTTT.

The rearrangement joins TRBV7-2 to TRBJ2-7; 13 bases match TRBD2. With 5 bases clipped from V and 2 bases from J, the junction kept 3 bases outside the gene matches. Germline V gives CDR1 SGHTA, CDR2 FQGNSA. The length of the CDR3 is 15 residues. The CDR3 here is CASSPTSGGAYEQYF. The CDR3 region has the DNA TGTGCCAGCAGCCCTACTAGCGGGGGGGCCTACGAGCAGTACTTC.

V is TRBV19 and J is TRBJ2-2, with TRBD2 identical over 7 bases. The junction had 4 bases not matched to a gene; V was cut back by 6 bases and J by 0 bases. CDR1 is LNHDA, CDR2 SQIVND, per germline (reference sequence). This CDR3 region has 15 residues. The chain's CDR3 is CASSWDYANTGELFF. The DNA of the CDR3 is TGTGCCAGTAGCTGGGACTACGCGAACACCGGGGAGCTGTTTTTT.

The genes are TRBV7-8 and TRBJ1-5; TRBD1 matches 11 bases. The germline gives CDR1 SGHVS, CDR2 FQNEAQ. The CDR3 spans 16 residues. The junction had 9 bases not matched to a gene; V was cut back by 5 bases and J by 6 bases. CDR3 region: CASSLRRTGGIQPQHF. The DNA for the CDR3 is TGTGCCAGCAGCCTAAGAAGGACAGGGGGCATTCAGCCCCAGCATTTT.

V and J are TRBV12-5 and TRBJ2-1; 8 nucleotides match TRBD1. In germline, CDR1 is LGHNT, CDR2 FRNRAP. The CDR3 consists of 14 residues. The J segment lost 10 bases and the V segment lost 4 bases, leaving 9 bases of the junction unmatched. Here the CDR3 DNA reads TGTGCTAGTGGTTCCCGAGAGACAGGGGTCGAGCAGTTCTTC. Encoded protein: CASGSRETGVEQFF.

The chain couples TRBV4-1 to TRBJ1-5; no clear D gene. Germline loops: CDR1 MGHRA, CDR2 YSYEKL. Trimming left V 0 bases short and J 3 bases short, with 9 bases between. This CDR3 has 15 amino acids. Here the CDR3 reads CASSQDTGYNQPQHF. In DNA, the CDR3 is TGCGCCAGCAGCCAAGATACCGGGTACAATCAGCCCCAGCATTTT.

J is TRBJ2-2 and V is TRBV9, with TRBD1 matching over 10 bases. Germline-derived CDR1 and CDR2 are SGDLS and YYNGEE. This CDR3 is built from 15 residues. The V segment lost 3 bases and the J segment 5 bases; nucleotides outside the gene matches: 4. The CDR3 is CASSARDRGTGELFF. DNA for the CDR3: TGTGCCAGCAGCGCTCGGGACAGGGGTACCGGGGAGCTGTTTTTT.

The chain links TRBV30 to TRBJ1-6; TRBD1 matches 7 bases. Per germline, CDR1 GTSNPN and CDR2 SVGIG (reference sequence). This CDR3 contains 13 residues. Germline trimming cut 1 base from V and 9 bases from J; bases unmatched to any gene: 3. CDR3 nucleotides: TGTGCCTGGAGTGCAGGGGGTATTTCACCCCTCCACTTT. This codes for CAWSAGGISPLHF. Complete variable domain (other parts from reference TRBV30 and TRBJ1-6): SQTIHQWPATLVQPVGSPLSLECTVEGTSNPNLYWYRQAAGRGLQLLFYSVGIGQISSEVPQNLSASRPQDRQFILSSKKLLLSDSGFYLCAWSAGGISPLHFGNGTRLTVT.

This chain joins TRBV10-3 and TRBJ2-7; 10 nucleotides line up with TRBD2. CDR1 and CDR2 (germline): ENHRY, SYGVKD. Trimming at V came to 4 bases and at J to 7 bases, leaving 4 bases not matched to a gene. The CDR3 covers 13 residues. The CDR3 DNA is TGTGCCATCAGTGCTAGCGGGGGATGGGAGCAGTACTTC. Translating gives CAISASGGWEQYF.

This chain uses TRBV18 with TRBJ2-2; D is unresolved. The V end was cut by 1 base, the J end by 1 base, with 10 bases between. The CDR3 is 16 amino acids. Germline V lookup: CDR1 KGHSH, CDR2 LQKENI. The CDR3 nucleotides read TGTGCCAGCTCACCACGGAGACTTGAGAACACCGGGGAGCTGTTTTTT. Translating it yields CASSPRRLENTGELFF.

The chain recombines TRBV5-1 with TRBJ2-3; D is perhaps TRBD2 (5 bases). V dropped 4 bases and J dropped 2 bases, with 14 bases sitting between them. Germline CDR1 reads SGHRS; CDR2 reads YFSETQ. This CDR3 has 15 residues. The CDR3 DNA reads TGCGCCAGCAGCCTAGAAAGCGGCTACACAGATACGCAGTATTTT. Its protein is CASSLESGYTDTQYF.

The CDR3 DNA follows: TGCGCCAGCAGCCGACGGGACTGGCAGACCGACCTAAACTATGGCTACACCTTC. The encoded protein is CASSRRDWQTDLNYGYTF. The chain carries TRBV4-3 and TRBJ1-2; possibly TRBD1 for D (5 bases). Trimming removed 4 bases at V and 2 bases at J, with 23 bases between. This CDR3 is 18 amino acids long. The germline gives CDR1 LGHNA, CDR2 YSLEER.

The chain has TRBV6-6 and TRBJ1-3; 9 nucleotides match TRBD1. Germline V gene lookup returns CDR1 MNHNY and CDR2 SVGAGI (reference sequence). The junction had 5 bases not matched to a gene; V was cut back by 2 bases and J by 6 bases. This CDR3 spans 15 amino acids. CDR3 DNA sequence: TGTGCCAGCAGTTACCTTACAGGGGGCGAAAACACCATATATTTT. Translating it yields CASSYLTGGENTIYF.

The chain joins TRBV5-1 to TRBJ2-2; 9 bases align to TRBD1. The germline gives CDR1 SGHRS, CDR2 YFSETQ. V was clipped by 7 bases and J by 2 bases; unmatched bases: 3. This CDR3 is built from 14 residues. CDR3 DNA: TGCGCCAGCGGGGGACAGGGTAACACCGGGGAGCTGTTTTTT. This codes for CASGGQGNTGELFF.

J is TRBJ1-1 and V is TRBV5-4; D remains unclear. CDR1 is SGHNT and CDR2 is YYREEE in the germline V gene (reference sequence). The CDR3 has 16 amino acids. V lost 2 bases, J lost 3 bases, and 17 bases lay in between. The CDR3 protein is CASSLGRIRRYTEAFF. The DNA of the CDR3 is TGTGCCAGCAGCTTAGGTCGGATCCGCAGGTACACTGAAGCTTTCTTT. Together with reference TRBV5-4 and TRBJ1-1, the CDR3 gives the full variable domain: ETGVTQSPTHLIKTRGQQVTLRCSSQSGHNTVSWYQQALGQGPQFIFQYYREEENGRGNFPPRFSGLQFPNYSSELNVNALELDDSALYLCASSLGRIRRYTEAFFGQGTRLTVV.

The rearrangement joins TRBV6-2 or TRBV6-3 to TRBJ1-1, with D tentatively TRBD1 (6 bases). CDR1 is MNHEY, CDR2 SVGEGT, per germline. The V end was cut by 6 bases, the J end by 6 bases, with 20 bases between. The CDR3 spans 15 residues. CDR3 amino acids: CASSHVTRGFSEAFF. DNA of the CDR3: TGTGCCAGCAGCCACGTCACCAGGGGTTTCTCTGAAGCTTTCTTT.

This clone was seen a single time. This chain connects TRBV30 to TRBJ1-2, with D tentatively TRBD1 (5 bases). CDR1 and CDR2 from the germline V gene are GTSNPN and SVGIG (reference sequence). The CDR3 is 14 residues long. V was pared by 1 base and J by 7 bases, with 16 bases between. CDR3 sequence: CAWSEGRRDVGYTF. CDR3 DNA: TGTGCCTGGAGTGAGGGGCGGAGGGACGTTGGCTACACCTTC.

This chain uses TRBV4-1 with TRBJ1-5; D may be TRBD1 (6 bases). V dropped 1 base and J dropped 3 bases, with 10 bases sitting between them. Germline values: CDR1 MGHRA, CDR2 YSYEKL. The length of the CDR3 is 15 residues. The CDR3 coding sequence is TGCGCCAGCAGCCAAGTGGGGGGGCTCAATCAGCCCCAGCATTTT. Residues: CASSQVGGLNQPQHF.

The chain links TRBV30 to TRBJ2-2; the match to TRBD2 covers 9 bases. The CDR3 totals 16 residues. Losses at the gene ends were 2 bases for V and 7 bases for J; bases not matched to a gene: 11. The germline gives CDR1 GTSNPN, CDR2 SVGIG (reference sequence). As DNA, the CDR3 is TGTGCCTGGAGTCCGGCGGGAGGGGGCGGTTTCGGGGAGCTGTTTTTT. Amino acids: CAWSPAGGGGFGELFF.

The chain employs TRBV5-6 and TRBJ2-1; D perhaps matches TRBD2 (5 bases). Germline V lookup: CDR1 SGHDT, CDR2 YYEEEE. The V end was cut by 5 bases, the J end by 2 bases, with 11 bases between. This CDR3 comprises 14 residues. CDR3 sequence (DNA): TGTGCCAGCAGTTTATTCGGGGCCTACAATGAGCAGTTCTTC. This encodes CASSLFGAYNEQFF.